Each of the 5 T cell receptor beta chains below was sequenced from the same sample in a study of post-analysis software for immune sequencing data. Study conclusions and caveats: TRBV5-6, TRBV5-1 and TRBV20-1 were among roughly five TRBV segments more frequent in patients than controls.

TCR beta cDNA libraries had unique molecular identifiers. TCRdb analysed the PCR reads with MiXCR anew, one entry per CDR3 protein. Of roughly 400,000 distinct CDR3 sequences in the sample, approximately 37% were seen once. For these receptors, no antigen is known. The sequenced sample consisted of blood. These receptors were obtained from a girl between 2 and 10 years old with multiple sclerosis.

The V call is TRBV20-1, the J call TRBJ2-4; 7 bases agree with TRBD2. V lost 1 base, J lost 13 bases, and 10 bases stayed unmatched. Germline values: CDR1 DFQATT, CDR2 SNEGSKA (reference sequence). The CDR3 consists of 13 residues. The CDR3: CSARGETSNEQYF. CDR3 DNA sequence: TGCAGTGCTAGAGGCGAGACTAGCAATGAGCAGTACTTC.

The chain combines TRBV27 with TRBJ1-6; D call uncertain. CDR1 is MNHEY, CDR2 SMNVEV, per germline (reference sequence). The CDR3 consists of 13 residues. V was shortened by 8 bases and J by 13 bases, with 18 bases between the two germline ends. CDR3 sequence reads: CASGPSGSSPLHF. The CDR3 DNA reads as TGTGCCAGCGGCCCCTCGGGGTCGTCGCCCCTCCACTTT.

The chain couples TRBV20-1 to TRBJ1-1, with D possibly being TRBD1 (5 bases). Trimming took off 1 base at V and 3 bases at J, with 15 bases between the two ends. The CDR3 contains 15 residues. Germline loops: CDR1 DFQATT, CDR2 SNEGSKA (reference sequence). The CDR3 DNA reads as TGCAGTGCTAGAGTAGCAGGGCCTCAGTACACTGAAGCTTTCTTT. Translated: CSARVAGPQYTEAFF.

This rearrangement joins TRBV6-1 to TRBJ2-7; D possibly matches TRBD1 or TRBD2 (5 bases each). The germline V gene encodes CDR1 MNHNS and CDR2 SASEGT. The CDR3 is 14 residues long. V lost 3 bases to trimming and J lost 0 bases, with 9 bases between them. The CDR3 region has the DNA TGTGCCAGCAGTGAGTGGGACGGCTCCTACGAGCAGTACTTC. Protein product: CASSEWDGSYEQYF.

The chain has TRBV28 and TRBJ2-3; TRBD2 matches 7 bases. This CDR3 comprises 15 residues. Trimming cost V 3 bases and J 4 bases; bases outside gene matches: 7. Per germline, CDR1 MDHEN and CDR2 SYDVKM. Here the CDR3 reads CASSFFTSDPDTQYF. CDR3 sequence (DNA): TGTGCCAGCAGTTTCTTTACTAGCGATCCAGATACGCAGTATTTT.